Listed below are T cell receptor beta chains from one sample, sequenced in a study of human T cells and chemical hapten exposure. TCRdb independently ran MiXCR on the 5' RACE reads; one entry per CDR3 protein. The repertoire includes over 95,000 distinct CDR3 sequences, more than 15% of them detected once, and 2.8% sits in the top ten. The origin of the receptors is a human donor in good health. CDR3s include the opening cysteine and the closing phenylalanine or tryptophan. A D gene is named only where the DNA matches it firmly. A row's size may be missing; if present it is once, few, many or a size class.

d_call j_call v_call clone_size cdr3_aa cdr3_nt
TRBD1 TRBJ2-7 TRBV27 few CASSAGQGAREQYF TGTGCCAGCAGTGCGGGACAGGGGGCGCGCGAGCAGTACTTC
TRBD2 TRBJ2-7 TRBV19 . CASTPGLGLEQYF TGTGCCAGTACCCCGGGACTAGGATTGGAGCAGTACTTC
. TRBJ1-6 TRBV7-6 few CASSLGTQNYNSPLHF TGTGCCAGCAGCTTAGGGACTCAGAACTATAATTCACCCCTCCACTTT
TRBD2 TRBJ2-7 TRBV27 few CASSPGGSYYEQYF TGTGCCAGCAGTCCCGGCGGGAGTTATTACGAGCAGTACTTC
. TRBJ2-2 TRBV6-6 few CASSYGGLIGELFF TGTGCCAGCAGTTACGGGGGGCTAATCGGGGAGCTGTTTTTT
. TRBJ2-7 TRBV4-1 few CASSQNVHAYEQYF TGCGCCAGCAGCCAGAACGTACACGCCTACGAGCAGTACTTC
TRBD1 TRBJ1-2 TRBV5-1 few CASGAGQGAHGYTF TGCGCCAGCGGTGCGGGACAGGGAGCTCATGGCTACACCTTC
TRBD1 TRBJ2-5 TRBV28 . CASSPGQGALETQYF TGTGCCAGCAGTCCGGGACAGGGGGCTTTGGAGACCCAGTACTTC
. TRBJ1-5 TRBV2 few CASQTGLGQPQHF TGTGCCAGCCAAACAGGGTTGGGCCAGCCCCAGCATTTT
. TRBJ2-5 TRBV28 . CASSLEQLRGETQYF TGTGCCAGCAGTTTAGAACAACTAAGAGGAGAGACCCAGTACTTC
TRBD2 TRBJ2-5 TRBV10-2 . CASKLAGEETQYF TGCGCCAGCAAGTTAGCGGGAGAAGAGACCCAGTACTTC
. TRBJ1-2 TRBV6-1 once CASSEGQAYYGYTF TGTGCCAGCAGTGAAGGCCAGGCCTACTATGGCTACACCTTC
TRBD1 TRBJ2-6 TRBV27 few CASRSTGVLAGANVLTF TGTGCCAGCAGGTCGACAGGGGTGTTAGCTGGGGCCAACGTCCTGACTTTC
. TRBJ2-3 TRBV29-1 . CSVEVQGGTDTQYF TGCAGCGTTGAAGTACAAGGAGGCACAGATACGCAGTATTTT
TRBD2 TRBJ2-3 TRBV3-1 few CASSQVFSGTTDTQYF TGTGCCAGCAGCCAAGTCTTCAGCGGGACCACAGATACGCAGTATTTT
. TRBJ1-5 TRBV10-2 many CATNPSADYSNQPQHF TGCGCCACCAATCCGTCGGCTGATTATAGCAATCAGCCCCAGCATTTT
TRBD1 TRBJ1-2 TRBV28 . CASRSPGQGHGYTF TGTGCCAGCCGGAGCCCGGGACAGGGCCATGGCTACACCTTC
TRBD1 TRBJ1-3 TRBV28 . CASTPRTGAPSGNTIYF TGTGCCAGCACCCCCCGAACAGGGGCCCCCTCTGGAAACACCATATATTTT
. TRBJ2-5 TRBV7-6 . CASSLAVTIQETQYF TGTGCCAGCAGCTTAGCGGTGACAATCCAAGAGACCCAGTACTTC
. TRBJ2-3 TRBV12-3/TRBV12-4 . CASRLKRGGGTDTQYF TGTGCCAGCAGGTTGAAAAGGGGAGGAGGGACAGATACGCAGTATTTT
. TRBJ2-1 TRBV25-1 . CASSDKLGSYNEQFF TGTGCCAGCAGTGATAAGCTAGGATCCTACAATGAGCAGTTCTTC
. TRBJ1-2 TRBV28 few CASSSPGSYYGYTF TGTGCCAGCAGTTCCCCCGGGTCCTACTATGGCTACACCTTC